This TCR beta chain is from a study of T cell changes during pregnancy in multiple sclerosis. Germline values: CDR1 SQVTM, CDR2 ANQGSEA. The CDR3 extends over 12 amino acids. Losses at the gene ends were 7 bases for V and 4 bases for J; bases not matched to a gene: 4. The protocol was immunoSEQ multiplex PCR, while the TCRdb copy is restricted to in-frame clones and leaves out a portion. The sample gives some 37,000 clones, approximately 85% of which show up once; less than 1.5% is in the top ten. This clone was recorded a few times. Specimen: CD4+ T cells from peripheral blood mononuclear cells, collected before pregnancy. This sequence joins TRBV29-1 and TRBJ1-1; 9 bases line up with TRBD1. The source of this sequence is a female donor with multiple sclerosis, enrolled in a pregnancy study. CDR3 sequence (DNA): TGCAGCGCCCACAGGGGGCTCACTGAAGCTTTCTTT. Translation: CSAHRGLTEAFF.